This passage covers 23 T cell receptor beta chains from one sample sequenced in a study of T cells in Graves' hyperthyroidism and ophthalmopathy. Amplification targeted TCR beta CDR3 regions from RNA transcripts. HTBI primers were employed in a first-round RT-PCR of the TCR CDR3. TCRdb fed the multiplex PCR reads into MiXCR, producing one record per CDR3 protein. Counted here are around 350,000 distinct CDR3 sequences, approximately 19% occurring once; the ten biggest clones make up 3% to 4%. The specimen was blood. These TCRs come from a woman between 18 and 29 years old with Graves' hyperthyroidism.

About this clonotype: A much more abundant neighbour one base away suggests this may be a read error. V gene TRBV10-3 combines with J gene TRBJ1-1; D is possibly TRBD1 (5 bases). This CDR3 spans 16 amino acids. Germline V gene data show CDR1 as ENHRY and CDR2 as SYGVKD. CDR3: CAIKSQSSQKDTEACF. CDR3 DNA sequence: TGTGCCATCAAGTCCCAATCATCTCAAAAGGACACTGAAGCTTGCTTT.

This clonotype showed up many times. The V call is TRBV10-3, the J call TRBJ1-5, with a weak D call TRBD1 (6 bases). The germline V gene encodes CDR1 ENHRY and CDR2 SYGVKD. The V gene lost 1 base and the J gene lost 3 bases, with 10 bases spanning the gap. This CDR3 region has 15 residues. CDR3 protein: CAISELAGDNQPQHF. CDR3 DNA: TGTGCCATCAGTGAGTTAGCAGGGGACAATCAGCCCCAGCATTTT.

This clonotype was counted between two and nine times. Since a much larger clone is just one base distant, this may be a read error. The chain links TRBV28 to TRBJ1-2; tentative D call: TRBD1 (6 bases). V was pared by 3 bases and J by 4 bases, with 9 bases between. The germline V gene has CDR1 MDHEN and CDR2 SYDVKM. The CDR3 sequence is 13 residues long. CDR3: CASSFAGAYGYTF. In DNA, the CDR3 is TGTGCCAGCAGTTTTGCAGGGGCCTATGGCTACACCTTC.

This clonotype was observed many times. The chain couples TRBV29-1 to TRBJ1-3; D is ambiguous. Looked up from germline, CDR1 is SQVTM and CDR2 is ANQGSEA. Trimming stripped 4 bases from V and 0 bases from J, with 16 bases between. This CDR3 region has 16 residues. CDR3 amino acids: CSVAPDPAFSGNTIYF. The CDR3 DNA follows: TGCAGCGTTGCCCCGGATCCGGCCTTCTCTGGAAACACCATATATTTT.

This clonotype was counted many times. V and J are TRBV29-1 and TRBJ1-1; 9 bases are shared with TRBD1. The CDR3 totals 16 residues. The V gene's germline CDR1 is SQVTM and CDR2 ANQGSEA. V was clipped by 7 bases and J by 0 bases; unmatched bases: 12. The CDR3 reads CSALSPGQGMNTEAFF. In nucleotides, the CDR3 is TGCAGCGCCCTTTCTCCGGGACAGGGTATGAACACTGAAGCTTTCTTT.

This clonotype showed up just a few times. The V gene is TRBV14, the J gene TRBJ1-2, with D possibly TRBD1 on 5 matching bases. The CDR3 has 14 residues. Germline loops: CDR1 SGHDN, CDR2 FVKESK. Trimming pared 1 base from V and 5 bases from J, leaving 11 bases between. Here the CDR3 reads CASSQVGPTYGYTF. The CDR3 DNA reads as TGTGCCAGCAGCCAAGTGGGACCGACTTATGGCTACACCTTC.

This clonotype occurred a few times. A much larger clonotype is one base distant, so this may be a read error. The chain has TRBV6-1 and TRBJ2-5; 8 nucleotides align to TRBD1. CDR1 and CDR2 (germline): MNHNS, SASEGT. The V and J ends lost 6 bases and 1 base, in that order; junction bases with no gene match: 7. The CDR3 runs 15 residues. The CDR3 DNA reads TGTGCCAGCAGACTCTCCGGGACAGGCCAAGAGACCCAGTACTTC. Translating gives CASRLSGTGQETQYF.

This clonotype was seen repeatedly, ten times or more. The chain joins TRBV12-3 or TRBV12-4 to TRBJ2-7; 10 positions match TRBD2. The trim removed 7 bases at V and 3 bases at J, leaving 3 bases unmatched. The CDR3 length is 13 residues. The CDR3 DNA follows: TGTGCCAGCAAGAGCGGGGGGGACTACGAGCAGTACTTC. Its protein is CASKSGGDYEQYF.

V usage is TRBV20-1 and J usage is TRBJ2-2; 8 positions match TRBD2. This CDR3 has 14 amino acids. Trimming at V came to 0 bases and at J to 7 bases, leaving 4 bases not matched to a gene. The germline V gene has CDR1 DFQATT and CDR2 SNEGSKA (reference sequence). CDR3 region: CSARERGDIGELFF. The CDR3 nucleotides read TGCAGTGCTAGAGAGCGGGGGGATATCGGGGAGCTGTTTTTT.

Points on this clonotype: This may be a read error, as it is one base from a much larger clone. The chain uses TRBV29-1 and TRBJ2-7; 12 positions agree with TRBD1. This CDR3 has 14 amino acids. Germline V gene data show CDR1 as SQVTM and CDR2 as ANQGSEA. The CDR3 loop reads CSVETGTGGNEQCF. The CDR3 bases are TGCAGCGTTGAGACCGGGACAGGGGGCAACGAGCAGTGCTTC.

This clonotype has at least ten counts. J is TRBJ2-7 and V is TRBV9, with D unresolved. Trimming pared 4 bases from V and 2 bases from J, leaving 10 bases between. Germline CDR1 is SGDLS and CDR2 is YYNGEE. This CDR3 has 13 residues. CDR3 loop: CASSRASAYEQYF. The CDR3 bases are TGTGCCAGCAGCCGGGCCTCCGCCTACGAGCAGTACTTC.

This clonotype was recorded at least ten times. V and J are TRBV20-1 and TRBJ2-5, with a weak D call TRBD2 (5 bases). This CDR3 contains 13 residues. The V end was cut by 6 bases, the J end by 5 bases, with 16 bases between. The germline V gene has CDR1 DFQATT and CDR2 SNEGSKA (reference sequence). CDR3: CSALGGLAETQYF. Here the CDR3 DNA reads TGCAGTGCCCTAGGTGGGCTAGCCGAGACCCAGTACTTC.

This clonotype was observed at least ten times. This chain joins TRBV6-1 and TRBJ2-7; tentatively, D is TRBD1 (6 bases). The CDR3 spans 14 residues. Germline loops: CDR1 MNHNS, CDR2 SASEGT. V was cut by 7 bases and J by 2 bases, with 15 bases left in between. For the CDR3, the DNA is TGTGCCAGCACCTCCAGGACAGACACCTACGAGCAGTACTTC. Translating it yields CASTSRTDTYEQYF.

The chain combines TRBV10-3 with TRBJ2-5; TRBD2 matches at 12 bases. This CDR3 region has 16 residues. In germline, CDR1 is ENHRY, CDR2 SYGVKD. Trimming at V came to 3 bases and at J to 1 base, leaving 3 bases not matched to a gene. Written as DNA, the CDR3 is TGTGCCATCAGTGATGGACTAGCGGGGACCCAAGAGACCCAGTACTTC. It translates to CAISDGLAGTQETQYF.

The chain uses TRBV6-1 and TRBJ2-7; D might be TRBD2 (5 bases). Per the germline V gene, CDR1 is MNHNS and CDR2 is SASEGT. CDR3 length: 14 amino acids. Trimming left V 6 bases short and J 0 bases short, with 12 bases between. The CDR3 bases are TGTGCCAGCAGGGAGGACGGAACCTCCTACGAGCAGTACTTC. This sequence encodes CASREDGTSYEQYF.

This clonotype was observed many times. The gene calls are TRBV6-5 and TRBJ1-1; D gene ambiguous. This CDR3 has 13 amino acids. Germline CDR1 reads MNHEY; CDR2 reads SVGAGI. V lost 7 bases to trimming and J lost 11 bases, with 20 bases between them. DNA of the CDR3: TGTGCCAGCACCGAGGGCAATGCGTTTTCCGCTTTCTTT. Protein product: CASTEGNAFSAFF.

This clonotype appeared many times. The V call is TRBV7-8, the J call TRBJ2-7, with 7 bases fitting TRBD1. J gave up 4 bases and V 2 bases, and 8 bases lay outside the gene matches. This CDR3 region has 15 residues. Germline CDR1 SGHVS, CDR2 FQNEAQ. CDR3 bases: TGTGCCAGCAGCTTAATGGACAGGTTAGGATACGAGCAGTACTTC. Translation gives CASSLMDRLGYEQYF.

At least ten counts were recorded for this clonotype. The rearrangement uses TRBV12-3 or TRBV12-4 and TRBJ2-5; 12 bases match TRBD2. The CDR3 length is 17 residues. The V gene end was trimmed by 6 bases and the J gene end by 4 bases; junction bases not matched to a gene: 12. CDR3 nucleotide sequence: TGTGCCAGCAGCCTCCGGACCTCGGGACTAGCGGGAGAGACCCAGTACTTC. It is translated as CASSLRTSGLAGETQYF.

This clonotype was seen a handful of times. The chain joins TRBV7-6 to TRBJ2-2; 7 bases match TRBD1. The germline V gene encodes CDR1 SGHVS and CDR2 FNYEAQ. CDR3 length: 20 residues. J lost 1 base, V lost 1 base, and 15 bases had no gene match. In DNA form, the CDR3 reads TGTGCCAGCAGCTTAGAGAGGATTATTTGGACAGGCGGGAACACCGGGGAGCTGTTTTTT. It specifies CASSLERIIWTGGNTGELFF.

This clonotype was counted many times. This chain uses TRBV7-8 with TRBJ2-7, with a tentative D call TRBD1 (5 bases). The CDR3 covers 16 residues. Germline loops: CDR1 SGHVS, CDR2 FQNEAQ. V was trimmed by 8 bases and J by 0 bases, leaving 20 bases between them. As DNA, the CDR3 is TGTGCCAGCCTCAGACAGATTGAAATAACCTCCTACGAGCAGTACTTC. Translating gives CASLRQIEITSYEQYF.

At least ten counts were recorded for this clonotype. The CDR3 loop is CGATVAQETQYF. The CDR3 bases are TGCGGGGCTACTGTAGCCCAAGAGACCCAGTACTTC. The rearrangement links TRBV20-1 to TRBJ2-5; tentatively, D is TRBD1 (5 bases). Germline CDR1 and CDR2: DFQATT and SNEGSKA (reference sequence). This CDR3 comprises 12 residues.

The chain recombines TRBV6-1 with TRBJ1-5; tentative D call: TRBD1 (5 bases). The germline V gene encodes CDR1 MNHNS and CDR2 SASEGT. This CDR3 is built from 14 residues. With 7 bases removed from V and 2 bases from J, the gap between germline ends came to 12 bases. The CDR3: CASTVGGGNQPQHF. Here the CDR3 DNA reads TGTGCCAGCACGGTGGGGGGAGGCAATCAGCCCCAGCATTTT.

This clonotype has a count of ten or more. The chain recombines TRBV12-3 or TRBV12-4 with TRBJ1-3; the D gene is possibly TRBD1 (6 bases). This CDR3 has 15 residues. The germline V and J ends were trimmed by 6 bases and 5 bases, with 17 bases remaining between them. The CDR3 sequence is CASSASTGERNTIYF. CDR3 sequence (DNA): TGTGCCAGCAGCGCCTCGACAGGCGAGCGAAACACCATATATTTT.